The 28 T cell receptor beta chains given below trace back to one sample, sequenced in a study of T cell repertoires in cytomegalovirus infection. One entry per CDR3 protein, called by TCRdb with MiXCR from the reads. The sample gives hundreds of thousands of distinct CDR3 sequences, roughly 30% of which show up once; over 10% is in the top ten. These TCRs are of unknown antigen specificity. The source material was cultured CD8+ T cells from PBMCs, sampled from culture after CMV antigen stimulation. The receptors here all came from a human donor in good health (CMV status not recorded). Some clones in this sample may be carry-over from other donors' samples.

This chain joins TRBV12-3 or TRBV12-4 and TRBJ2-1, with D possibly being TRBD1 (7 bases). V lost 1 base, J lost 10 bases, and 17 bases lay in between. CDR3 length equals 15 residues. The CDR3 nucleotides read TGTGCCAGCAGTTTAGGTGGGGGGACAGTCCGGGAGCAGTTCTTC. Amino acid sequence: CASSLGGGTVREQFF.

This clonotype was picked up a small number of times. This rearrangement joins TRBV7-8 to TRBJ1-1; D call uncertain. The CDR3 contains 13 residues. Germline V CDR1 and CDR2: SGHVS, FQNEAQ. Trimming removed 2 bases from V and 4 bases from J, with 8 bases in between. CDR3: CASSLPPSTEAFF. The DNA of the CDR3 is TGTGCCAGCAGCTTACCCCCCTCCACTGAAGCTTTCTTT. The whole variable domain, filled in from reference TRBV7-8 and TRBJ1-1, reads GAGVSQSPRYKVAKRGQDVALRCDPISGHVSLFWYQQALGQGPEFLTYFQNEAQLDKSGLPSDRFFAERPEGSVSTLKIQRTQQEDSAVYLCASSLPPSTEAFFGQGTRLTVV.

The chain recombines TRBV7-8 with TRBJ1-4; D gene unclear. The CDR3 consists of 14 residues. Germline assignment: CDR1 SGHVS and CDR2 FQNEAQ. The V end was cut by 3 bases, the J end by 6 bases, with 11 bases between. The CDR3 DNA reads TGTGCCAGCAGCTTCCGCCCCGTGGATGAAAAACTGTTTTTT. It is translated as CASSFRPVDEKLFF.

CDR3 in DNA: TGTGCCAGCAGTCCAAAGGGGACGTGGAATGAGCAGTTCTTC. Translated: CASSPKGTWNEQFF. V gene TRBV6-1 combines with J gene TRBJ2-1; D is possibly TRBD1 or TRBD2 (5 bases each). From germline, CDR1 is MNHNS and CDR2 SASEGT. Trimming removed 5 bases from V and 7 bases from J, with 15 bases in between. The CDR3 extends over 14 amino acids.

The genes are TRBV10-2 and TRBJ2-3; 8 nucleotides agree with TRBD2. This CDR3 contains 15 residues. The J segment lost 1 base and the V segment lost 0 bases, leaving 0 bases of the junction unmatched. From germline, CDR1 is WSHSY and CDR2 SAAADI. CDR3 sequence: CASSESTSGTDTQYF. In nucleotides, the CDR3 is TGCGCCAGCAGTGAGTCGACTAGCGGCACAGATACGCAGTATTTT.

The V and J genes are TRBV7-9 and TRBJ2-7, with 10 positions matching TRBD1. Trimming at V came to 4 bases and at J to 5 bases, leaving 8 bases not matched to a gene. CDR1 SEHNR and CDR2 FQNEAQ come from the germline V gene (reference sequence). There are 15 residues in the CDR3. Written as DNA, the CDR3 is TGTGCCAGCAGCTCAGACAGGGGGCGCTTCCACGAGCAGTACGTC. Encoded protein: CASSSDRGRFHEQYV.

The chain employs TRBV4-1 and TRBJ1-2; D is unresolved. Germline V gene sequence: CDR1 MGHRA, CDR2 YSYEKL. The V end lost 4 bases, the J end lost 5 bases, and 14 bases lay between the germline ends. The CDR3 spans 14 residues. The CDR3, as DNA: TGCGCCAGCAGCCCCGAAGGAGGAGGATATGGCTACACCTTC. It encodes CASSPEGGGYGYTF.

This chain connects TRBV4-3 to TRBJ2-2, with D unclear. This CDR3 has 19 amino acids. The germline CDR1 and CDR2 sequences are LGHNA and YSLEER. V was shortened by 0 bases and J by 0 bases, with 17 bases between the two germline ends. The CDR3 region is CASSQDMDGKNTNTGELFF. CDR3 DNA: TGCGCCAGCAGCCAAGATATGGACGGCAAGAATACGAACACCGGGGAGCTGTTTTTT.

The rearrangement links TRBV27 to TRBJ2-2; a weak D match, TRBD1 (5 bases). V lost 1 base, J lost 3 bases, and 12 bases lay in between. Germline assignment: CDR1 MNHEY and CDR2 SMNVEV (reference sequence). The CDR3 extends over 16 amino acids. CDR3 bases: TGTGCCAGCAGTTTATTCAAACAGGTGCACACCGGGGAGCTGTTTTTT. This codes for CASSLFKQVHTGELFF.

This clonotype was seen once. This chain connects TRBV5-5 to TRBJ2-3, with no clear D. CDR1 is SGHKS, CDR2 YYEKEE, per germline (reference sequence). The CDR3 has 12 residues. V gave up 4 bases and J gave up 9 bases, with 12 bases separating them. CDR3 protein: CASSPDRATQYF. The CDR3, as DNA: TGTGCCAGCAGCCCGGACCGGGCAACGCAGTATTTT.

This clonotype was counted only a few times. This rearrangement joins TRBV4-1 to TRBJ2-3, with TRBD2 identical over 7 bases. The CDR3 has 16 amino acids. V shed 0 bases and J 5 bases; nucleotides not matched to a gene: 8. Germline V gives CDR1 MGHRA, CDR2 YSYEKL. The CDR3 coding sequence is TGCGCCAGCAGCCAAGATCTCGCCCCGGGGGGAGATACGCAGTATTTT. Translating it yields CASSQDLAPGGDTQYF.

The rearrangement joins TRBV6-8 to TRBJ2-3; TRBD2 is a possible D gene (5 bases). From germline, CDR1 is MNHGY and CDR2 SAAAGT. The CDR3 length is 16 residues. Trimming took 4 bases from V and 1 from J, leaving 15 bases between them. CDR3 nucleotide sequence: TGTGCCAGCAGTTCAGGACTTAGAAGGGGCACAGATACGCAGTATTTT. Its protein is CASSSGLRRGTDTQYF.

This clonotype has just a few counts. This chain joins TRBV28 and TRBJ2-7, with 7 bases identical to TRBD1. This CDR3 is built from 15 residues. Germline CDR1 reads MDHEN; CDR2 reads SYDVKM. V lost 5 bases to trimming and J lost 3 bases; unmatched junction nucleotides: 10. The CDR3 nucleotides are TGTGCCAGCAGTACTCGCCTCGACAGGGTCTACGAGCAGTACGTC. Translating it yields CASSTRLDRVYEQYV.

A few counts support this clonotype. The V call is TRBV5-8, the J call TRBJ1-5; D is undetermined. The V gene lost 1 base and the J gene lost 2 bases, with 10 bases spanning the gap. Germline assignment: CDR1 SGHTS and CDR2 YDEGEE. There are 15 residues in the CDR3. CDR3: CASSLMASGNQPQHF. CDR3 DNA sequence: TGTGCCAGCAGCTTGATGGCCTCGGGCAATCAGCCCCAGCATTTT.

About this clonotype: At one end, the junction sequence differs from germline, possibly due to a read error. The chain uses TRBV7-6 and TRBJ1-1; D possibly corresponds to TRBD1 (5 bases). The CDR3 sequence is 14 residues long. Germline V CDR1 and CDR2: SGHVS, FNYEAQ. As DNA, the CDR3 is TGTGCCAACAGCCAACGGGACTTCAACACTGAAGCTTTCTTT. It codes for CANSQRDFNTEAFF.

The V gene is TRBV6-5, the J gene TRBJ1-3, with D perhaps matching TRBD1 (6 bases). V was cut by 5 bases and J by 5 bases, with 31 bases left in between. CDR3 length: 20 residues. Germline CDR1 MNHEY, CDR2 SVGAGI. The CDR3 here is CASSPWDKHDHDARRNTIYF. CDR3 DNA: TGTGCCAGCAGTCCCTGGGACAAACACGACCACGACGCGCGACGAAACACCATATATTTT.

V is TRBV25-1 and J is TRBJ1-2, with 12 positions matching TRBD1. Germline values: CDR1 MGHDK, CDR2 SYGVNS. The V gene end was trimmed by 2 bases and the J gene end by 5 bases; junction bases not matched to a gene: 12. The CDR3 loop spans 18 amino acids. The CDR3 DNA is TGTGCCAGCAGTGAACCTCTCCCCGGGACAGGGGGCGGTTATGGCTACACCTTC. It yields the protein CASSEPLPGTGGGYGYTF.

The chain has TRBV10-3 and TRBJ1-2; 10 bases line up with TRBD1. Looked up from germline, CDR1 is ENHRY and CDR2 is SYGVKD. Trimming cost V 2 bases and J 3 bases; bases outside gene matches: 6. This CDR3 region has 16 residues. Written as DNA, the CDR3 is TGTGCCATCAGTGAGATGACCGGGACAGGGGACTATGGCTACACCTTC. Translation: CAISEMTGTGDYGYTF.

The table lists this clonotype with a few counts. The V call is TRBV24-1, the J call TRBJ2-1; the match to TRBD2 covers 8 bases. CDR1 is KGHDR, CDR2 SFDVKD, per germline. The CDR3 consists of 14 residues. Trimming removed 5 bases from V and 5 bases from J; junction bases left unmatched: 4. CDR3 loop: CATSASGLHNEQFF. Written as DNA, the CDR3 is TGTGCCACCAGTGCTAGCGGGCTTCACAATGAGCAGTTCTTC.

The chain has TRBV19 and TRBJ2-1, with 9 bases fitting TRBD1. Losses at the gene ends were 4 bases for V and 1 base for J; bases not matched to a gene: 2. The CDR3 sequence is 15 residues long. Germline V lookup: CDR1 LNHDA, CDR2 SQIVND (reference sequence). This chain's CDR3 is CASSTGTGSYNEQFF. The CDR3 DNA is TGTGCCAGTAGTACCGGGACAGGGTCCTACAATGAGCAGTTCTTC.

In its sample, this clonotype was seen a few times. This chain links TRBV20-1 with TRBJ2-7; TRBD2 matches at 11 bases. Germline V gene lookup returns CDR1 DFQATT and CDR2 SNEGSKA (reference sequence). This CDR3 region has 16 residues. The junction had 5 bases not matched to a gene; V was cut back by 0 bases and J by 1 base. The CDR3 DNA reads TGCAGTGCTAGAGATATGGGACTAGCGGTTTCCTACGAGCAGTACTTC. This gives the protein CSARDMGLAVSYEQYF.

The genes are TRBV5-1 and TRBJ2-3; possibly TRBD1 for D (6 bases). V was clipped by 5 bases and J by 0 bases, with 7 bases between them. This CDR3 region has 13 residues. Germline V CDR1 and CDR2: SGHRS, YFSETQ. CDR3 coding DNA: TGCGCCAGCAGAGACAGGAGCACAGATACGCAGTATTTT. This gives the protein CASRDRSTDTQYF.

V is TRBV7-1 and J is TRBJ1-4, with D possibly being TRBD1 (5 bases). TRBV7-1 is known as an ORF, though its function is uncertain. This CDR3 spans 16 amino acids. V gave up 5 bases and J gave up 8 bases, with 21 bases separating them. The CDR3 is CASSNYGADGHEKLFF. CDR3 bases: TGTGCCAGCAGCAACTATGGGGCCGACGGTCACGAAAAACTGTTTTTT.

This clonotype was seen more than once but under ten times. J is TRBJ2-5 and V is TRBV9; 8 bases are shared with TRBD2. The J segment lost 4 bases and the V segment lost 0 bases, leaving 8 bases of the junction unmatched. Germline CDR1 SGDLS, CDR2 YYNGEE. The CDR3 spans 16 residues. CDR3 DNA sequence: TGTGCCAGCAGCGTAGATGGGCGGGGGGCTGGAGAGACCCAGTACTTC. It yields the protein CASSVDGRGAGETQYF.

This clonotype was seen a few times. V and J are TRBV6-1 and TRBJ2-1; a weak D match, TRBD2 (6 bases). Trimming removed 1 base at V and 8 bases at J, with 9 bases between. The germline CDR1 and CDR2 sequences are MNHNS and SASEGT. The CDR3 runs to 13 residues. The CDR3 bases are TGTGCCAGCAGTGAAGGGGGGGAGGATGAGCAGTTCTTC. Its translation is CASSEGGEDEQFF.

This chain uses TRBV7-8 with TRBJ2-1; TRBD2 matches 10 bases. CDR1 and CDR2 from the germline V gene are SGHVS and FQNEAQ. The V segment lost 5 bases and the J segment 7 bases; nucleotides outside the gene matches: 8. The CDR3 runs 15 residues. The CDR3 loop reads CASSDLAGVSNEQFF. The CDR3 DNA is TGTGCCAGCAGCGACCTAGCGGGGGTATCAAATGAGCAGTTCTTC.

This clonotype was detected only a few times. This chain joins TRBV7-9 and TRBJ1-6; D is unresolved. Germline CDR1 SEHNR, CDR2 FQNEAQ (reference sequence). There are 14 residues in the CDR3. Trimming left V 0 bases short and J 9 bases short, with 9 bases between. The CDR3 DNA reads TGTGCCAGCAGCTTAGCCGATCTCCGTTCACCCCTCCACTTT. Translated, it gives CASSLADLRSPLHF.

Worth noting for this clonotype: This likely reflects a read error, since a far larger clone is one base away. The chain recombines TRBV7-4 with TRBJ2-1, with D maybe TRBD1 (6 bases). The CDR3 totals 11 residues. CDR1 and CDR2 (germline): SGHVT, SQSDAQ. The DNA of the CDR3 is TGTGTCAGCAGTAGGGGGAATGAGCAGTTCTTC. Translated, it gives CVSSRGNEQFF.